The clone carrying this TCR beta chain turned up a few times. The antigen is unknown. Amplification yielded TCR beta CDR3 regions, with RNA transcripts as the source. The TCR CDR3 first-round RT-PCR relied on the HTBI primer set. MiXCR, applied by TCRdb to the multiplex PCR reads, yields one record per CDR3 protein. The repertoire has about 260,000 distinct CDR3 sequences, 15% to 20% of them found once; the top ten carry less than 35%. These data belong to a study of T cells in Graves' hyperthyroidism and ophthalmopathy. Study findings and constraints: Blood also showed most of the thyroid clonotypes that were expanded above 0.001.

The sequence derives from a woman between 18 and 30 years old with Graves' ophthalmopathy. Sequenced material: blood.

CDR3 sequence reads: CASSGTSGSGPRETQYF. The CDR3 nucleotides are TGTGCCAGCAGCGGGACTAGCGGGAGTGGGCCTCGGGAGACCCAGTACTTC. V is TRBV7-6 and J is TRBJ2-5, with 14 positions matching TRBD2. Trimming took 5 bases from V and 5 from J; bases not matched to a gene: 10. Germline V gives CDR1 SGHVS, CDR2 FNYEAQ. This CDR3 comprises 17 residues.